This is a list of T cell receptor beta chains from one sample in a study of cytomegalovirus exposure and HLA in healthy donors. Profiled with immunoSEQ multiplex PCR; TCRdb holds only in-frame clones, not every one. The data hold about 160,000 clones, with approximately 71% observed a single time. Sequenced input: PBMCs. The receptors here all came from a man aged 50 to 60 in good health and CMV-seronegative. Both conserved end residues are part of each CDR3. Fields, in order: clone size, V gene, D gene, CDR3 protein. A D gene is named only where the DNA matches it firmly. Size tells how often a clone was seen (once, few, many) or the class of an expanded clone, and some rows leave it out.

>-|TRBV28|-
CATADSSGANVLTF
>-|TRBV7-2|TRBD2
CASSLGGGRDTQYF
>-|TRBV19|-
CASTVSGGSNQPQHF
>few|TRBV5-5|-
CASSTDYFQYF
>-|TRBV28|-
CASKLDLITGANYGYTF
>few|TRBV2|-
CASSEDSGSTRDEQFF
>-|TRBV18|TRBD1
CASGPTGAFTGYTF
>-|TRBV5-1|-
CASGGTSFTEAFF
>-|TRBV10-2|TRBD2
CASGPRRGNEQFF
>-|TRBV10-2|-
CASSGYRAGANVLTF
>few|TRBV19|-
CASIATANWDQPQHF
>-|TRBV13|TRBD1
CASSFFSGGGEQFF
>-|TRBV19|-
CATLPTHGSYGYTF
>-|TRBV18|-
CASSSYTGQPQHF
>-|TRBV28|TRBD1
CASLDRGRYNEQFF
>-|TRBV4-2|-
CASSPFGTTNSPLHF
>-|TRBV28|TRBD1
CASSPWTGRDTEAFF
>-|TRBV18|-
CASSLDSLPYGYTF
>-|TRBV5-6|-
CASSALQGRAGELFF
>-|TRBV27|TRBD1
CASSMQGATNEKLFF
>-|TRBV11-3|TRBD2
CASSSSGVTYNEQFF
>-|TRBV5-1|-
CASSLMTGNYEQYF
>once|TRBV4-3|-
CASSQTPSGGLGEKLFF
>-|TRBV11-3|TRBD1
CASRPGPDRGNIQYF
>-|TRBV7-9|TRBD1
CASSLLRTGAYEQYF
>few|TRBV18|TRBD1
CASSPPTTGGEKNIQYF
>-|TRBV7-9|TRBD1
CASSADRADTQYF
>-|TRBV6-6|TRBD2
CASIATSGGYEQYF
>-|TRBV18|-
CASSPVRGAMAGELFF
>-|TRBV10-3|TRBD1
CAIKDGNVGQGASEAFF
>-|TRBV7-2|-
CASSLVATGANVLTF